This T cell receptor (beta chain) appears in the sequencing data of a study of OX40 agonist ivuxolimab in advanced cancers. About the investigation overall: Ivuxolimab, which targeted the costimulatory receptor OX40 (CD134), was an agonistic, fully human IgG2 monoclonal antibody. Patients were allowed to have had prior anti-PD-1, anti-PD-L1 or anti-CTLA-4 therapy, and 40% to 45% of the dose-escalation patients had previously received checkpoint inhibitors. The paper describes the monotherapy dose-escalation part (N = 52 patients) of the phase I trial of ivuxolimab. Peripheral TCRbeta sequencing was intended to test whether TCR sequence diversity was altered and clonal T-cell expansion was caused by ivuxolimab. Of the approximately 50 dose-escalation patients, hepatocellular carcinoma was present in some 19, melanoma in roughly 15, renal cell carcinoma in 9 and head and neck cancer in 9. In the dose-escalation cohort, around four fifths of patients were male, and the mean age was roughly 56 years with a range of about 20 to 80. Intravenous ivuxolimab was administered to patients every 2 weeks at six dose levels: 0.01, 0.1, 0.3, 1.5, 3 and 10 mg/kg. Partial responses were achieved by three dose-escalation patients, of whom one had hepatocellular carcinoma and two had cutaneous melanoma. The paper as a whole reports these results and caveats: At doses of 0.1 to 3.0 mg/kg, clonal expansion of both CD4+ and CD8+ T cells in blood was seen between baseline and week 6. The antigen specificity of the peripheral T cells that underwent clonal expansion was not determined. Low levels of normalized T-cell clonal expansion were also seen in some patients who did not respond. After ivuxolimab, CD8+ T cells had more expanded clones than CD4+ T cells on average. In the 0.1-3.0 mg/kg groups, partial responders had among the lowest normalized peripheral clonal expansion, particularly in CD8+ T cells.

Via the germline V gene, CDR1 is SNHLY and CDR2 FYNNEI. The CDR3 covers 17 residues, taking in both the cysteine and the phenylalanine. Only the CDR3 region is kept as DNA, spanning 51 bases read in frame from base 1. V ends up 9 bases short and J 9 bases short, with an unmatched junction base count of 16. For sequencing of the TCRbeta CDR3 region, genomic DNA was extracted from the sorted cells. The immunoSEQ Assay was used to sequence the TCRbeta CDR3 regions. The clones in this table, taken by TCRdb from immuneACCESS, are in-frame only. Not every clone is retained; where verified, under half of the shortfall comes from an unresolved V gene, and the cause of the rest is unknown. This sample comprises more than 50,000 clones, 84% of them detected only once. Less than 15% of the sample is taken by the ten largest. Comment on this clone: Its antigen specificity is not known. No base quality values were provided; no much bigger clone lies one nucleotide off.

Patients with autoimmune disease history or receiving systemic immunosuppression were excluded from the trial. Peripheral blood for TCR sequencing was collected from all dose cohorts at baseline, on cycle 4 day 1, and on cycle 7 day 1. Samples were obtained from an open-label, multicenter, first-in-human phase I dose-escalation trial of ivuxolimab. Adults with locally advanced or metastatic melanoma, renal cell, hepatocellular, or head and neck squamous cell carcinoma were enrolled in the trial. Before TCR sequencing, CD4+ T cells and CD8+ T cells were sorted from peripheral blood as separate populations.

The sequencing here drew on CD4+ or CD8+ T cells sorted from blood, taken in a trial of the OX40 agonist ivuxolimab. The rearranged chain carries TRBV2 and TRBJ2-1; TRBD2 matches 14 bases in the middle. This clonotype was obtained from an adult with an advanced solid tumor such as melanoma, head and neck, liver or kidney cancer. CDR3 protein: CASLGTSGRSGLGEQFF. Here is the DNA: TGTGCCAGTCTAGGGACTAGCGGGAGATCGGGATTGGGTGAGCAGTTCTTC.